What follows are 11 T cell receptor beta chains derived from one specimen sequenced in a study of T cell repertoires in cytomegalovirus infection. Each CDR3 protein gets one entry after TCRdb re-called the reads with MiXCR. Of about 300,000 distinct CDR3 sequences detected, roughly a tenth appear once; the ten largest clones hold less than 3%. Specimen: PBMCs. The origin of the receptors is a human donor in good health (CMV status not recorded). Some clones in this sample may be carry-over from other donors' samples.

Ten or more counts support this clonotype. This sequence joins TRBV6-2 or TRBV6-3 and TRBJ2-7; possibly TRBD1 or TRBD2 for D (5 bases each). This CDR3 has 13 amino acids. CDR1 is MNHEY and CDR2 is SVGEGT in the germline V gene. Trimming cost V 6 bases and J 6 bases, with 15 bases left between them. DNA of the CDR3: TGTGCCAGCAGCCTCGATGAGGGGAGCGAGCAGTACGTC. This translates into CASSLDEGSEQYV.

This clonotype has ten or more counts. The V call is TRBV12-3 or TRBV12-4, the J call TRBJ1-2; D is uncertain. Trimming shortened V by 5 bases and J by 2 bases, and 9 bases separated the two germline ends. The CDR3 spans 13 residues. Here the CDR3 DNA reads TGTGCCAGCAGTCCCGGCCGGAACTATGGCTACACCTTC. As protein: CASSPGRNYGYTF.

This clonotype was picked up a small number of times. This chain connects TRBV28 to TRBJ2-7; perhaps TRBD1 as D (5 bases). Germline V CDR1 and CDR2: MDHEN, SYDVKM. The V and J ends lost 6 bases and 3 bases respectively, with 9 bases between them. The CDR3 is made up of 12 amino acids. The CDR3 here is CASRGQFYEQYF. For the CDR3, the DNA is TGTGCCAGCAGGGGGCAGTTCTACGAGCAGTACTTC.

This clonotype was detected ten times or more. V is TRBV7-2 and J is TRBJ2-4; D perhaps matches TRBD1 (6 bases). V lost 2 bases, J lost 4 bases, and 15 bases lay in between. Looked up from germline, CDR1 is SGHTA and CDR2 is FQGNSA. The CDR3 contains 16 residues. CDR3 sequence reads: CASSLIPAGEKNIQYF. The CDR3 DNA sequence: TGTGCCAGCAGCTTAATCCCGGCAGGGGAGAAAAACATTCAGTACTTC.

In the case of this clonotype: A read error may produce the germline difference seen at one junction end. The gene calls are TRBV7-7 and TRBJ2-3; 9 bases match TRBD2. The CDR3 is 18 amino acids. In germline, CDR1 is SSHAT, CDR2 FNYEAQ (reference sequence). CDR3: CASSLGSGSGGSTDTQYF. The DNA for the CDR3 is TGTGCTAGCAGCTTAGGGTCAGGAAGCGGGGGGTCCACAGATACGCAGTATTTT.

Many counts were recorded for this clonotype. CDR3 sequence reads: CASSGRRAGANVLTF. CDR3 bases: TGTGCCAGCAGCGGACGCAGGGCTGGGGCCAACGTCCTGACTTTC. V gene TRBV7-2 combines with J gene TRBJ2-6; a possible D gene is TRBD1 (5 bases). CDR1 SGHTA and CDR2 FQGNSA come from the germline V gene. The CDR3 contains 15 residues. With 5 bases removed from V and 2 bases from J, the gap between germline ends came to 10 bases. The whole variable domain, remainder taken from reference TRBV7-2 and TRBJ2-6, is GAGVSQSPSNKVTEKGKDVELRCDPISGHTALYWYRQSLGQGLEFLIYFQGNSAPDKSGLPSDRFSAERTGGSVSTLTIQRTQQEDSAVYLCASSGRRAGANVLTFGAGSRLTVL.

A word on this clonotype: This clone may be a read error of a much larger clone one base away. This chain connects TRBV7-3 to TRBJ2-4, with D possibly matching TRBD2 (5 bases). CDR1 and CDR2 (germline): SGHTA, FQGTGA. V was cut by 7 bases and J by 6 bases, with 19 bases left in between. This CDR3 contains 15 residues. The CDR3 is CASTHSRARVNIQYF. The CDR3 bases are TGTGCCAGCACCCATTCGAGGGCGCGTGTAAACATTCAGTACTTC.

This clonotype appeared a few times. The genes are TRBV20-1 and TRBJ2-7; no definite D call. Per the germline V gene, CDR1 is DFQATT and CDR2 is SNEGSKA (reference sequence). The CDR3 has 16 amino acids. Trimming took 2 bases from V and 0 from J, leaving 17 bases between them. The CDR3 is CSARSARRTLSYEQYF. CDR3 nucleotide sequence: TGCAGTGCTAGATCCGCGAGAAGGACGCTCTCCTACGAGCAGTACTTC.

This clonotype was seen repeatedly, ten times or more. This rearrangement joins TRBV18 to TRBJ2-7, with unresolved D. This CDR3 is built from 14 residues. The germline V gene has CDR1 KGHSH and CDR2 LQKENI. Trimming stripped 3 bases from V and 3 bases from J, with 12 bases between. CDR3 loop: CASSPTLSVYEQYF. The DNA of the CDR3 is TGTGCCAGCTCACCGACACTCTCAGTCTACGAGCAGTACTTC.

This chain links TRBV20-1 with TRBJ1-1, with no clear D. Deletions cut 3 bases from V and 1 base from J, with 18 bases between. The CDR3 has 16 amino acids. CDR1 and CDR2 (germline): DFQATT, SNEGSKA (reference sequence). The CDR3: CSASHYSRSKNTEAFF. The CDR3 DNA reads TGCAGTGCTAGTCACTATTCTAGGTCCAAGAACACTGAAGCTTTCTTT.

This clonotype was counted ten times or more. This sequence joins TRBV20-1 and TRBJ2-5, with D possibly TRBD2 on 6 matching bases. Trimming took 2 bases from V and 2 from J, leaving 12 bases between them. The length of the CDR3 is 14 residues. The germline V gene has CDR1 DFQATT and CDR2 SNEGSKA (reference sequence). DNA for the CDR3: TGCAGTGCTAGAAGGCCCGGGGGACAAGAGACCCAGTACTTC. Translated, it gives CSARRPGGQETQYF.